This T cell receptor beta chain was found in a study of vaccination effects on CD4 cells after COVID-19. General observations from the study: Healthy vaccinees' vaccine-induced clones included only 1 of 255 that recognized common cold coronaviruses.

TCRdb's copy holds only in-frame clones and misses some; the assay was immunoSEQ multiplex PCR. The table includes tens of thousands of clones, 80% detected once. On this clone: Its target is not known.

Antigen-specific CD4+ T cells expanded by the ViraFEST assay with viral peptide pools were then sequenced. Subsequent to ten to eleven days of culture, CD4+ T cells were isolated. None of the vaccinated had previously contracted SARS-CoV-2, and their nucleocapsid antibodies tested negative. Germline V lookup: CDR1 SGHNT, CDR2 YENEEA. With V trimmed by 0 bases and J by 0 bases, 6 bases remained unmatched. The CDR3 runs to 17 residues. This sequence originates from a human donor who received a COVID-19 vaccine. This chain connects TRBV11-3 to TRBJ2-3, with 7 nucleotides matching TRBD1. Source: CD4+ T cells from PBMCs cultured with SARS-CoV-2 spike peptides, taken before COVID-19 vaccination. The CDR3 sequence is CASSLDQGQNSTDTQYF. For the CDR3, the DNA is TGTGCCAGCAGCTTAGATCAGGGACAGAATAGCACAGATACGCAGTATTTT.